This T cell receptor beta chain was captured in a study of metastatic and nonmetastatic thyroid tumors (dated by TCRdb to the early 2020s). Some background on the complete study: The researchers compared repertoires between peripheral blood samples and tumor or nodule tissue samples from patients with malignant or benign thyroid disease.

No treatment had been received by any patient before thyroid surgery. The study retrospectively analysed patient clinical samples collected from about 2011 to 2018 using T-cell receptor beta sequencing. The paper as a whole reports these results and caveats: In both blood and tumor samples, TCR beta diversity was reported to be significantly higher in malignant tumors than in benign nodules.

From a lookup of the germline V gene, CDR1 and CDR2 are KGHSH and LQKENI. The CDR3, from cysteine to phenylalanine, totals 15 residues. The kept DNA is CDR3 alone, 45 bases in frame from the first base. V is reduced by 3 bases and J by 8 bases, leaving a spacing of 19 bases between them. The library came from PCR. The sequencer listed for this sample is Illumina HiSeq 4000. The TCR beta-chain CDR3 region of each patient was profiled by high-throughput sequencing. The study's processing was this. A classifier to discriminate distant-metastatic papillary thyroid cancer patients was built from CDR3 differences across clinicopathological groups. Repertoire diversity was assessed with the Shannon index, and tumor-blood repertoire similarity with the Morisita-Horn index. Starting from the raw public reads, TCRdb applied fastp trimming at Q25, assembled clones with MiXCR and retained in-frame beta chains. The V and J calls, along with clone size, are taken from TCRdb and not from the paper's own processing. The sample profile shows more than 13,000 clones; approximately 32% of them were found once. 45% to 55% of the sample lies in the top ten.

In the case of this clone: The clone's antigen remains unknown. Within one base of it there is no much larger clone, and no base qualities were kept.

This clonotype was sampled from a male donor with papillary thyroid cancer or a benign thyroid nodule (not recorded which). Some clones in this sample may be carry-over from other donors' samples. The chain is encoded by TRBV18 joined to TRBJ1-2; TRBD1 might be the D gene, on 5 matching bases. The sample was tumor tissue. CDR3 sequence: CASSPGTGRARGYTF. The nucleotides are TGTGCCAGCTCACCCGGGACCGGGAGGGCGCGGGGCTACACCTTC.